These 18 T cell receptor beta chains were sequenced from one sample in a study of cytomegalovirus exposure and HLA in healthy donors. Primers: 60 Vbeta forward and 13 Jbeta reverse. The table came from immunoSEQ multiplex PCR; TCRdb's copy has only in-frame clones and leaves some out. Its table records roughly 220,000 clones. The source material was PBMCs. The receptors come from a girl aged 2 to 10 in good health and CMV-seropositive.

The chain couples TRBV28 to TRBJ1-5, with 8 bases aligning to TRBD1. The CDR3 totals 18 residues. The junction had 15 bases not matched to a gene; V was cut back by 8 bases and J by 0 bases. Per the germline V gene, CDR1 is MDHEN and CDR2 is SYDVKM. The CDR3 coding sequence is TGTGCCAGCCATTTCGGACAGGGCCCTATCTATAGCAATCAGCCCCAGCATTTT. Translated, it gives CASHFGQGPIYSNQPQHF. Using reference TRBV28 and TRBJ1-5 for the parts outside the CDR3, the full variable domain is DVKVTQSSRYLVKRTGEKVFLECVQDMDHENMFWYRQDPGLGLRLIYFSYDVKMKEKGDIPEGYSVSREKKERFSLILESASTNQTSMYLCASHFGQGPIYSNQPQHFGDGTRLSIL.

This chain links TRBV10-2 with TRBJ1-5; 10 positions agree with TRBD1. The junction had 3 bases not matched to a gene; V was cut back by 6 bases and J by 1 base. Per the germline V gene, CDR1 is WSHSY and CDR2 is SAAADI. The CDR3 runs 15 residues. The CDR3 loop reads CASRGTGESNQPQHF. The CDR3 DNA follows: TGCGCCAGCAGAGGGACAGGGGAGAGCAATCAGCCCCAGCATTTT.

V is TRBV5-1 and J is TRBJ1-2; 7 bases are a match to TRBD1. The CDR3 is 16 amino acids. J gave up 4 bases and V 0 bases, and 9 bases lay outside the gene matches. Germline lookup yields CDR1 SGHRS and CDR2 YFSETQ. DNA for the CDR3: TGCGCCAGCAGCTTGGGGTCCGGGACAGCTAGCTATGGCTACACCTTC. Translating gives CASSLGSGTASYGYTF.

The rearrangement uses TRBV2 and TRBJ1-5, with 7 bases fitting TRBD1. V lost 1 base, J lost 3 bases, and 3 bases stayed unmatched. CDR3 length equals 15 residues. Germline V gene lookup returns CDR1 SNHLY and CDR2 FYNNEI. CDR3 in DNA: TGTGCCAGCAGTGAAGAGGGACAGCACAATCAGCCCCAGCATTTT. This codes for CASSEEGQHNQPQHF.

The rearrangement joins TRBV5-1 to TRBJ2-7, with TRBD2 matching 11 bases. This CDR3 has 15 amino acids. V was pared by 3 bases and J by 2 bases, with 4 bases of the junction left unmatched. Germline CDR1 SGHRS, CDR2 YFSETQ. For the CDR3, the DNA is TGCGCCAGCAGCTCCATTAGCGGGAGGGCCTACGAGCAGTACTTC. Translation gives CASSSISGRAYEQYF.

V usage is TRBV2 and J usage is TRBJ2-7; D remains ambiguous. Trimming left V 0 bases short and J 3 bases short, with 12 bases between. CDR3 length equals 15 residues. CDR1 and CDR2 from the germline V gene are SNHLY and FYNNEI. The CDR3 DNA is TGTGCCAGCAGTGAAGCCCGCAGTCCATACTACGAGCAGTACTTC. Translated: CASSEARSPYYEQYF.

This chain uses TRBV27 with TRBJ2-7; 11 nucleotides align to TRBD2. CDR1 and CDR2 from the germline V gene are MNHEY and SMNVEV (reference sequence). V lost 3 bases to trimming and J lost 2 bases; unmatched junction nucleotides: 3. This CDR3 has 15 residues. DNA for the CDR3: TGTGCCAGCAGTTTTAGCGGGAGGGGCCCCTACGAGCAGTACTTC. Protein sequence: CASSFSGRGPYEQYF.

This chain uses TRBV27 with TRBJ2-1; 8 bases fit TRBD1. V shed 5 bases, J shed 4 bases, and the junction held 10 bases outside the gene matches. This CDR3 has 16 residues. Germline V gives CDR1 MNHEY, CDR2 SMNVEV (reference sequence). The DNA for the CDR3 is TGTGCCAGCAGTCCCCAGGGCGGGACAGGATACAATGAGCAGTTCTTC. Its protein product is CASSPQGGTGYNEQFF.

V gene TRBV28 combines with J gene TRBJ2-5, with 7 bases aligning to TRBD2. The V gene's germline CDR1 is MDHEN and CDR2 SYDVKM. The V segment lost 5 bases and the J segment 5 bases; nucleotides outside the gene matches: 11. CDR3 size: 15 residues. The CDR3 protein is CASSPSRPGGETQYF. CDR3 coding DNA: TGTGCCAGCAGTCCTAGCAGACCCGGGGGGGAGACCCAGTACTTC.

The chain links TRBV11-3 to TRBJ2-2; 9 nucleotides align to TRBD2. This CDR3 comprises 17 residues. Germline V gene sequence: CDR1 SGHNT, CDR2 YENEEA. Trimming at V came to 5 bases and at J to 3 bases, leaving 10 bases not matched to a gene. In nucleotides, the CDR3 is TGTGCCAGCAGCCCTGGCGGGGTAGCGGGAGACACCGGGGAGCTGTTTTTT. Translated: CASSPGGVAGDTGELFF.

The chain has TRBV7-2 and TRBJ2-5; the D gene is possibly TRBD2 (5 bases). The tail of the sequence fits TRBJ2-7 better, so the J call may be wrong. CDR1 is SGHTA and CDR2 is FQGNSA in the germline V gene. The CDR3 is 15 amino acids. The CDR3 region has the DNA TGTGCCAGCAGCTGGGCCGGGGTGACCTCCTACGAGCAGTACTTC. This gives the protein CASSWAGVTSYEQYF.

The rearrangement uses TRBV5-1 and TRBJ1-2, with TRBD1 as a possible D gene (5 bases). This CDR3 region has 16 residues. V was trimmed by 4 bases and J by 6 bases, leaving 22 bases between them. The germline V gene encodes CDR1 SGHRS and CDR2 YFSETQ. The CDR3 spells CASSPEGPKTANGYTF. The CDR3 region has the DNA TGCGCCAGCAGCCCAGAAGGCCCGAAGACAGCCAATGGCTACACCTTC.

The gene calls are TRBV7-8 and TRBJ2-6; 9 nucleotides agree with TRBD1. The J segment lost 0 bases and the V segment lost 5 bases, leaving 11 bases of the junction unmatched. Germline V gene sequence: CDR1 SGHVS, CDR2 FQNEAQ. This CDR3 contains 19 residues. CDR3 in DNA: TGTGCCAGCAGCCCGAATCCGGGACAGGGAGGCTCTGGGGCCAACGTCCTGACTTTC. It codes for CASSPNPGQGGSGANVLTF. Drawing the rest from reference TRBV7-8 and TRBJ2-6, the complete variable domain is GAGVSQSPRYKVAKRGQDVALRCDPISGHVSLFWYQQALGQGPEFLTYFQNEAQLDKSGLPSDRFFAERPEGSVSTLKIQRTQQEDSAVYLCASSPNPGQGGSGANVLTFGAGSRLTVL.

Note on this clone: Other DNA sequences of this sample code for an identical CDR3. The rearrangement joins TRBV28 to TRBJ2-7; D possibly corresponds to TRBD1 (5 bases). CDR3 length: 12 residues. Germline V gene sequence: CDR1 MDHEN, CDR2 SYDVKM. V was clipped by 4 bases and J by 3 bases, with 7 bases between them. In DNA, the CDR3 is TGTGCCAGCAGTTCAGGGAACTACGAGCAGTACTTC. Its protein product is CASSSGNYEQYF.

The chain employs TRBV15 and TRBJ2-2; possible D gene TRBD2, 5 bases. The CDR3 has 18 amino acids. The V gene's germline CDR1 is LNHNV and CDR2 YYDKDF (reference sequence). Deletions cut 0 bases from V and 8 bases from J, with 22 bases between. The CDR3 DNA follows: TGTGCCACCAGCAGAGAGATTGTTGCGACTGCGGGTCCGGGGGAGCTGTTTTTT. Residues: CATSREIVATAGPGELFF.

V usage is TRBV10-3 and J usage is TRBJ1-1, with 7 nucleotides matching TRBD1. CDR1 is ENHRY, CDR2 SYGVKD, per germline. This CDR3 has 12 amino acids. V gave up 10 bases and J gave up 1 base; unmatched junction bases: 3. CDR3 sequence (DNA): TGTGCCACGGGACAGCGGAACACTGAAGCTTTCTTT. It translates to CATGQRNTEAFF.

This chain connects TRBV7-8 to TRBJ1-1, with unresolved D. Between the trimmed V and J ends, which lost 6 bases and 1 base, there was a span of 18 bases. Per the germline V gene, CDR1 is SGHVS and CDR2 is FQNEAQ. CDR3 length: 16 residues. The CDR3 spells CASSMTSPFSNTEAFF. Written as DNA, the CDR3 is TGTGCCAGCAGTATGACATCCCCCTTCTCGAACACTGAAGCTTTCTTT.

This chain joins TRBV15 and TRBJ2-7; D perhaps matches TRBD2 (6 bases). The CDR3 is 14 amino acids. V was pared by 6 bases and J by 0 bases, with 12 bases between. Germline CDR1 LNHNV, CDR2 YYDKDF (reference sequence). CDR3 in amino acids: CATRLSGSSYEQYF. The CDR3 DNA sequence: TGTGCCACCAGGCTTAGCGGCAGCTCCTACGAGCAGTACTTC.